Listed below are T cell receptor beta chains from one sample, sequenced in a study of post-analysis software for immune sequencing data. Each CDR3 protein is one row after TCRdb ran MiXCR on the PCR reads. The data hold 400,000 to 500,000 distinct CDR3 sequences, with roughly 40% observed a single time. Sequenced sample: blood. These receptor sequences come from a girl aged 2-15 years with multiple sclerosis. Both conserved end residues are part of each CDR3. The D gene is left open where the match is weak. The size of a clone is reported for some rows only, either as once, few or many, or as a class for expanded clones.

size: few
J: TRBJ2-1
D: TRBD2
V: TRBV29-1
length: 13
CDR3: CSKIAGGPNEQFF
DNA: TGCAGCAAAATAGCGGGGGGCCCCAATGAGCAGTTCTTC

size: -
J: TRBJ2-4
D: TRBD1
V: TRBV7-2
length: 13
CDR3: CASSNRQGNIQYF
DNA: TGTGCCAGCAGCAACCGACAGGGAAACATTCAGTACTTC

size: -
J: TRBJ1-5
D: -
V: TRBV6-5
length: 16
CDR3: CASSCWADYSNQPQHF
DNA: TGTGCCAGCAGTTGTTGGGCAGATTATAGCAATCAGCCCCAGCATTTT

size: few
J: TRBJ2-7
D: -
V: TRBV7-8
length: 15
CDR3: CASSLLGTAAYEQYF
DNA: TGTGCCAGCAGCCTATTGGGGACGGCGGCTTACGAGCAGTACTTC

size: -
J: TRBJ2-1
D: -
V: TRBV6-1
length: 16
CDR3: CASRPPTAGSYNEQFF
DNA: TGTGCCAGCAGGCCCCCTACGGCTGGCTCCTACAATGAGCAGTTCTTC

size: -
J: TRBJ2-1
D: TRBD2
V: TRBV2
length: 15
CDR3: CAGRDGLAKYNEQFF
DNA: TGTGCCGGCAGGGATGGACTAGCGAAGTACAATGAGCAGTTCTTC

size: few
J: TRBJ2-3
D: -
V: TRBV7-3
length: 14
CDR3: CASSLTGNTDTQYF
DNA: TGTGCCAGCAGCTTAACGGGCAACACAGATACGCAGTATTTT

size: few
J: TRBJ2-7
D: TRBD2
V: TRBV5-1
length: 15
CDR3: CASSLLGGGTYEQYF
DNA: TGCGCCAGCAGCTTGCTCGGCGGGGGGACCTACGAGCAGTACTTC

size: few
J: TRBJ2-5
D: -
V: TRBV7-2
length: 13
CDR3: CASSGKVPETQYF
DNA: TGTGCCAGCAGCGGGAAGGTGCCAGAGACCCAGTACTTC

size: -
J: TRBJ2-7
D: -
V: TRBV27
length: 15
CDR3: CASSSATGYSYEQYF
DNA: TGTGCCAGCAGTTCGGCCACAGGATACTCCTACGAGCAGTACTTC

size: few
J: TRBJ2-5
D: TRBD1
V: TRBV5-4
length: 15
CDR3: CASRDARGSQETQYF
DNA: TGTGCCAGCAGGGATGCCAGGGGGTCCCAAGAGACCCAGTACTTC

size: -
J: TRBJ2-5
D: TRBD1
V: TRBV12-3/TRBV12-4
length: 15
CDR3: CASSKPGQGQETQYF
DNA: TGTGCCAGCAGTAAGCCGGGACAGGGCCAAGAGACCCAGTACTTC

size: -
J: TRBJ2-5
D: -
V: TRBV12-3/TRBV12-4
length: 14
CDR3: CASTRAGTGETQYF
DNA: TGTGCCAGCACCAGAGCAGGGACCGGAGAGACCCAGTACTTC

size: -
J: TRBJ2-7
D: TRBD2
V: TRBV25-1
length: 20
CDR3: CASSEMPGTSGPIYSYEQYF
DNA: TGTGCCAGCAGTGAAATGCCCGGGACTAGCGGGCCCATTTACTCCTACGAGCAGTACTTC

size: -
J: TRBJ2-1
D: TRBD2
V: TRBV7-9
length: 17
CDR3: CASSSTRTSGRGNEQFF
DNA: TGTGCCAGCAGCTCGACTCGGACTAGCGGGAGAGGGAATGAGCAGTTCTTC

size: -
J: TRBJ2-3
D: TRBD1
V: TRBV20-1
length: 16
CDR3: CSASSRTGRPSDTQYF
DNA: TGCAGTGCTAGCTCGAGGACAGGGCGTCCCTCAGATACGCAGTATTTT

size: -
J: TRBJ2-2
D: -
V: TRBV18
length: 14
CDR3: CASSPQQETGELFF
DNA: TGTGCCAGCTCACCCCAACAGGAGACCGGGGAGCTGTTTTTT

size: -
J: TRBJ2-1
D: -
V: TRBV24-1
length: 14
CDR3: CATSDYRGLNEQFF
DNA: TGTGCCACCAGTGATTATAGAGGACTCAATGAGCAGTTCTTC

size: few
J: TRBJ2-1
D: TRBD2
V: TRBV11-2
length: 15
CDR3: CASSLRLAGVGEQFF
DNA: TGTGCCAGCAGCTTAAGACTAGCGGGAGTGGGGGAGCAGTTCTTC

size: few
J: TRBJ1-2
D: -
V: TRBV6-1
length: 13
CDR3: CASRTGGKGGYTF
DNA: TGTGCCAGCAGGACGGGGGGAAAAGGGGGCTACACCTTC

size: few
J: TRBJ2-1
D: TRBD2
V: TRBV9
length: 16
CDR3: CASSFLAGGPNNEQFF
DNA: TGTGCCAGCAGCTTCCTAGCGGGAGGGCCTAACAATGAGCAGTTCTTC

size: -
J: TRBJ1-4
D: -
V: TRBV6-5
length: 15
CDR3: CASSYSGMRDEKLFF
DNA: TGTGCCAGCAGTTACTCGGGGATGAGGGATGAAAAACTGTTTTTT

size: few
J: TRBJ2-3
D: -
V: TRBV7-3
length: 13
CDR3: CASSGKITDTQYF
DNA: TGTGCCAGCAGCGGAAAAATCACAGATACGCAGTATTTT

size: -
J: TRBJ2-7
D: -
V: TRBV7-2
length: 16
CDR3: CASSNQLTGIPYEQYF
DNA: TGTGCCAGCAGCAACCAACTCACAGGGATCCCCTACGAGCAGTACTTC

size: -
J: TRBJ2-4
D: -
V: TRBV4-1
length: 16
CDR3: CASGGAGFLAKNIQYF
DNA: TGCGCCAGCGGAGGGGCGGGTTTCCTAGCCAAAAACATTCAGTACTTC

size: -
J: TRBJ2-7
D: -
V: TRBV28
length: 15
CDR3: CASSLRGPSSYEQYF
DNA: TGTGCCAGCAGTTTAAGAGGGCCATCCTCCTACGAGCAGTACTTC

size: few
J: TRBJ2-5
D: -
V: TRBV29-1
length: 17
CDR3: CSVEVVGTDRSYETQYF
DNA: TGCAGCGTTGAAGTGGTAGGGACGGATCGCTCTTATGAGACCCAGTACTTC

size: -
J: TRBJ1-2
D: TRBD1
V: TRBV6-2/TRBV6-3
length: 15
CDR3: CASGDRVVPNYGYTF
DNA: TGTGCCAGCGGGGACAGGGTTGTCCCTAACTATGGCTACACCTTC

size: once
J: TRBJ2-7
D: TRBD1
V: TRBV6-6
length: 14
CDR3: CASRSQGQGGEQYF
DNA: TGTGCCAGCAGATCTCAGGGACAGGGGGGCGAGCAGTACTTC

size: few
J: TRBJ2-3
D: -
V: TRBV20-1
length: 13
CDR3: CSASIREWDTQYF
DNA: TGCAGTGCTAGCATCAGGGAGTGGGATACGCAGTATTTT

size: few
J: TRBJ2-5
D: TRBD1
V: TRBV28
length: 17
CDR3: CASSSPSRQGISETQYF
DNA: TGTGCCAGCAGTTCACCCTCCCGACAGGGGATATCAGAGACCCAGTACTTC

size: -
J: TRBJ2-5
D: -
V: TRBV20-1
length: 15
CDR3: CSARDKYLDLETQYF
DNA: TGCAGTGCTAGAGATAAGTACCTAGACCTAGAGACCCAGTACTTC

size: -
J: TRBJ2-2
D: -
V: TRBV5-1
length: 11
CDR3: CASSAAGELFF
DNA: TGCGCCAGCAGTGCTGCCGGGGAGCTGTTTTTT

size: many
J: TRBJ2-7
D: TRBD2
V: TRBV12-3/TRBV12-4
length: 14
CDR3: CASSLSGRGYEQYF
DNA: TGTGCCAGCAGCTTAAGCGGGAGAGGGTACGAGCAGTACTTC

size: -
J: TRBJ1-6
D: TRBD1
V: TRBV6-5
length: 15
CDR3: CASNWDRRNNSPLHF
DNA: TGTGCCAGCAACTGGGACAGAAGGAATAATTCACCCCTCCACTTT

size: few
J: TRBJ2-3
D: -
V: TRBV11-2
length: 15
CDR3: CASSLAPGPTDTQYF
DNA: TGTGCCAGCAGCCTTGCCCCTGGCCCCACAGATACGCAGTATTTT

size: -
J: TRBJ1-1
D: TRBD1
V: TRBV12-5
length: 19
CDR3: CASGLEKPGDRGLHTEAFF
DNA: TGTGCTAGTGGTTTAGAAAAGCCCGGGGACAGGGGGTTGCACACTGAAGCTTTCTTT

size: -
J: TRBJ1-4
D: -
V: TRBV4-2
length: 15
CDR3: CASSPTSATNEKLFF
DNA: TGTGCCAGCAGCCCAACGAGTGCAACTAATGAAAAACTGTTTTTT

size: few
J: TRBJ1-2
D: -
V: TRBV2
length: 12
CDR3: CASMAGTYGYTF
DNA: TGTGCCAGCATGGCGGGGACCTATGGCTACACCTTC

size: few
J: TRBJ2-7
D: TRBD2
V: TRBV20-1
length: 14
CDR3: CSARVRGRQFKQYF
DNA: TGCAGTGCTAGAGTCCGCGGGAGGCAGTTTAAGCAGTACTTC

size: -
J: TRBJ2-7
D: -
V: TRBV6-5
length: 14
CDR3: CTSSIGRAAGEQYF
DNA: TGTACCAGCAGCATAGGCAGGGCCGCTGGCGAGCAGTACTTC

size: few
J: TRBJ2-3
D: -
V: TRBV2
length: 14
CDR3: CASKERLGTDTQYF
DNA: TGTGCCAGCAAGGAACGGCTAGGCACAGATACGCAGTATTTT

size: -
J: TRBJ2-7
D: TRBD1
V: TRBV20-1
length: 15
CDR3: CSALVAGGSYNEQYF
DNA: TGCAGTGCCCTCGTTGCAGGGGGCTCTTACAATGAGCAGTACTTC

size: few
J: TRBJ1-1
D: -
V: TRBV24-1
length: 13
CDR3: CATSEGARTEAFF
DNA: TGTGCCACCAGTGAAGGGGCGAGGACTGAAGCTTTCTTT

size: -
J: TRBJ1-5
D: -
V: TRBV12-5
length: 13
CDR3: CATPRPYNQPQHF
DNA: TGTGCTACTCCCCGACCGTATAATCAGCCCCAGCATTTT

size: -
J: TRBJ2-4
D: TRBD1
V: TRBV11-2
length: 16
CDR3: CASSLTRTGACNIQYF
DNA: TGTGCCAGCAGCTTAACCCGGACAGGGGCCTGTAACATTCAGTACTTC

size: few
J: TRBJ2-7
D: -
V: TRBV13
length: 11
CDR3: CASSHIYEQYF
DNA: TGTGCCAGCAGCCACATCTACGAGCAGTACTTC

size: -
J: TRBJ2-1
D: TRBD2
V: TRBV29-1
length: 16
CDR3: CSVEAMGGLVYNEQFF
DNA: TGCAGCGTTGAAGCCATGGGGGGACTAGTTTACAATGAGCAGTTCTTC

size: -
J: TRBJ2-7
D: TRBD2
V: TRBV7-2
length: 15
CDR3: CASSLILAGTYEQYF
DNA: TGTGCCAGCAGCTTAATTCTAGCGGGAACCTACGAGCAGTACTTC

size: once
J: TRBJ2-3
D: TRBD2
V: TRBV25-1
length: 14
CDR3: CASSEYLAADTQYF
DNA: TGTGCCAGCAGTGAATACCTAGCGGCAGATACGCAGTATTTT

size: many
J: TRBJ2-7
D: TRBD2
V: TRBV29-1
length: 12
CDR3: CSVAAGAYRQYF
DNA: TGCAGCGTTGCGGCGGGAGCCTACAGGCAGTACTTC

size: few
J: TRBJ2-1
D: TRBD2
V: TRBV5-1
length: 15
CDR3: CASTTSGEFANEQFF
DNA: TGCGCCAGCACTACTAGCGGGGAGTTTGCCAATGAGCAGTTCTTC

size: -
J: TRBJ2-1
D: TRBD1
V: TRBV5-1
length: 15
CDR3: CASSLTGGESNVQFF
DNA: TGCGCCAGCAGCTTGACAGGGGGAGAGAGCAATGTGCAGTTCTTC